Presented here are 12 T cell receptor beta chains from one specimen sequenced in a study of cytomegalovirus exposure and HLA in healthy donors. Assay used: immunoSEQ multiplex PCR; TCRdb lists only in-frame clones, some missing. Among a few hundred thousand clones listed, 80% to 95% were seen once. The sample consisted of PBMCs. These receptors all stem from a woman under 30 in good health and CMV-seronegative.

This clone was found once. The V and J genes are TRBV29-1 and TRBJ2-5, with 9 bases lining up with TRBD2. The length of the CDR3 is 15 residues. Trimming at V came to 6 bases and at J to 3 bases, leaving 11 bases not matched to a gene. CDR1 SQVTM and CDR2 ANQGSEA come from the germline V gene. CDR3 nucleotide sequence: TGCAGCGTGGGGGGGGCCTGGACTAGCGAAGAGACCCAGTACTTC. It yields the protein CSVGGAWTSEETQYF.

The CDR3 loop reads CAWSVNSQSYGYTF. Here the CDR3 DNA reads TGTGCCTGGAGTGTAAACAGCCAATCCTATGGCTACACCTTC. V and J are TRBV30 and TRBJ1-2; D unresolved. Germline V lookup: CDR1 GTSNPN, CDR2 SVGIG (reference sequence). The CDR3 runs 14 residues. V was clipped by 0 bases and J by 4 bases, with 12 bases between them.

The V and J genes are TRBV5-1 and TRBJ1-2, with TRBD1 matching over 7 bases. The V gene's germline CDR1 is SGHRS and CDR2 YFSETQ. With V trimmed by 1 base and J by 3 bases, 9 bases remained unmatched. This CDR3 region has 16 residues. CDR3 sequence: CASSLTAGGTYYGYTF. DNA of the CDR3: TGCGCCAGCAGCTTGACAGCAGGGGGAACTTACTATGGCTACACCTTC.

The V call is TRBV6-1, the J call TRBJ1-5; D may be TRBD1 (6 bases). CDR3 length equals 16 residues. V lost 1 base, J lost 0 bases, and 10 bases lay in between. Germline V CDR1 and CDR2: MNHNS, SASEGT. Here the CDR3 DNA reads TGTGCCAGCAGTGAAGGGACAGCCTATAGCAATCAGCCCCAGCATTTT. This encodes CASSEGTAYSNQPQHF.

The chain uses TRBV19 and TRBJ1-2; D is possibly TRBD1 (5 bases). The CDR3 runs 15 residues. V was trimmed by 9 bases and J by 7 bases, leaving 24 bases between them. The germline gives CDR1 LNHDA, CDR2 SQIVND (reference sequence). CDR3 coding DNA: TGTGCCAGCACAACCCAGGGAAATCATGTTGGTGGCTACACCTTC. This sequence encodes CASTTQGNHVGGYTF.

The V and J genes are TRBV5-1 and TRBJ1-3, with D unclear. V lost 0 bases and J lost 4, with 11 bases in between. The V gene's germline CDR1 is SGHRS and CDR2 YFSETQ. This CDR3 contains 15 residues. The CDR3 DNA reads as TGCGCCAGCAGCTTGGTTGGCCAGTCCGGAAACACCATATATTTT. Translating gives CASSLVGQSGNTIYF.

The CDR3 coding sequence is TGTGCCACCAGCTCCAGAACGGGGGGATTGAATGAGCAGTTCTTC. Translated, it gives CATSSRTGGLNEQFF. The chain uses TRBV15 and TRBJ2-1; TRBD2 agrees at 7 bases. CDR3 length: 15 amino acids. Trimming removed 5 bases from V and 7 bases from J; junction bases left unmatched: 11. CDR1 LNHNV and CDR2 YYDKDF come from the germline V gene (reference sequence).

The rearrangement links TRBV6-1 to TRBJ1-5; 7 positions agree with TRBD1. J was trimmed by 7 bases and V by 6 bases; bases with no gene match: 9. This CDR3 region has 14 residues. Per germline, CDR1 MNHNS and CDR2 SASEGT. Here the CDR3 DNA reads TGTGCCAGCAGGACCGGGACAGCAACCCAGCCCCAGCATTTT. Translation gives CASRTGTATQPQHF.

This chain's CDR3 is CASLVFPQYEQYF. DNA of the CDR3: TGTGCCAGCCTAGTCTTCCCTCAGTACGAGCAGTACTTC. This sequence joins TRBV2 and TRBJ2-7; no reliable D call. V was cut by 8 bases and J by 4 bases, with 15 bases left in between. CDR3 length equals 13 residues. CDR1 is SNHLY and CDR2 is FYNNEI in the germline V gene.

V is TRBV4-1 and J is TRBJ2-1; 8 bases fit TRBD2. CDR3 length equals 18 residues. CDR1 is MGHRA and CDR2 is YSYEKL in the germline V gene. J gave up 1 base and V 0 bases, and 8 bases lay outside the gene matches. This CDR3 is CASSQDSIAGPSYNEQFF. As DNA, the CDR3 is TGCGCCAGCAGCCAAGATAGTATAGCGGGGCCTTCCTACAATGAGCAGTTCTTC.

The chain has TRBV7-2 and TRBJ1-5, with 9 bases matching TRBD1. V gave up 5 bases and J gave up 4 bases; unmatched junction bases: 6. Germline V gene sequence: CDR1 SGHTA, CDR2 FQGNSA. The CDR3 is 15 residues long. Here the CDR3 DNA reads TGTGCCAGCAGCCCAAGGACAGGGGAGAATCAGCCCCAGCATTTT. Translating it yields CASSPRTGENQPQHF.

V is TRBV14 and J is TRBJ1-1; D possibly corresponds to TRBD1 (6 bases). From germline, CDR1 is SGHDN and CDR2 FVKESK. This CDR3 is built from 12 residues. V lost 2 bases, J lost 9 bases, and 10 bases lay in between. The CDR3 DNA follows: TGTGCCAGCAGCCAATCGGGGGGCAAAGCTTTCTTT. Its translation is CASSQSGGKAFF.